One sample yielded the 6 T cell receptor beta chains listed below, sequenced in a study of graft-versus-host responses after intestinal transplantation. The data were produced by immunoSEQ multiplex PCR, yet TCRdb's version contains in-frame clones alone and is incomplete. The sample yields 60,000 to 80,000 clones, around 91% seen once. For these TCRs, the target antigens are not known. Material: unstimulated CD8+ T cells sorted from spleen or lymph node cells, obtained before intestinal transplant. These receptors originate from a human donor who received an intestinal transplant.

This sequence joins TRBV6-5 and TRBJ1-2; TRBD1 matches at 7 bases. V shed 5 bases, J shed 4 bases, and the junction held 7 bases outside the gene matches. In germline, CDR1 is MNHEY, CDR2 SVGAGI. The CDR3 is 14 residues long. CDR3 sequence reads: CASSPPGQFYGYTF. CDR3 nucleotide sequence: TGTGCCAGCAGTCCGCCGGGACAGTTCTATGGCTACACCTTC.

CDR3 amino acids: CASSSRWGPHNSPLHF. The CDR3 DNA reads as TGTGCCAGCAGCTCCAGGTGGGGGCCCCATAATTCACCCCTCCACTTT. The chain carries TRBV7-8 and TRBJ1-6; perhaps TRBD1 as D (6 bases). The CDR3 is made up of 16 amino acids. V dropped 4 bases and J dropped 5 bases, with 15 bases sitting between them. From germline, CDR1 is SGHVS and CDR2 FQNEAQ.

V gene TRBV4-1 combines with J gene TRBJ2-2; unclear D gene. Between the trimmed V and J ends, which lost 0 bases and 3 bases, there was a span of 11 bases. Per the germline V gene, CDR1 is MGHRA and CDR2 is YSYEKL. The CDR3 is 16 residues long. DNA of the CDR3: TGCGCCAGCAGCCAAGATCCCCCCCCAGACACCGGGGAGCTGTTTTTT. Translated, it gives CASSQDPPPDTGELFF.

The V gene is TRBV29-1, the J gene TRBJ1-2; 7 bases align to TRBD1. There are 13 residues in the CDR3. CDR1 is SQVTM, CDR2 ANQGSEA, per germline. Trimming cost V 5 bases and J 5 bases; bases outside gene matches: 8. The CDR3 spells CSVRIGTEYGYTF. The CDR3, as DNA: TGCAGCGTTCGTATCGGGACAGAGTATGGCTACACCTTC.

V and J are TRBV6-5 and TRBJ1-1, with 8 bases that match TRBD1. This CDR3 contains 13 residues. Germline CDR1 is MNHEY and CDR2 is SVGAGI. Germline trimming cut 6 bases from V and 2 bases from J; bases unmatched to any gene: 2. Written as DNA, the CDR3 is TGTGCCAGCAGGACAGGGGCAAACACTGAAGCTTTCTTT. Translating it yields CASRTGANTEAFF.

As DNA, the CDR3 is TGTGCCAGCAGTGACGGGACAGAGAACTATGGCTACACCTTC. This gives the protein CASSDGTENYGYTF. The genes are TRBV6-4 and TRBJ1-2, with 7 bases aligning to TRBD1. The CDR3 length is 14 residues. Trimming cost V 2 bases and J 2 bases; bases outside gene matches: 2. Germline CDR1 MRHNA, CDR2 SNTAGT.